This T cell receptor beta chain was identified in a study of T cells after yellow fever vaccination. The sample holds a few counts of this clonotype. TCRdb re-called the 5' RACE reads through MiXCR, storing one row per CDR3 protein. The table has hundreds of thousands of distinct CDR3 sequences, over 15% seen once. J was trimmed by 8 bases and V by 10 bases; bases with no gene match: 17. The germline gives CDR1 MNHEY, CDR2 SVGAGI. The CDR3 loop spans 15 amino acids. Source: PBMCs, taken before the yellow fever booster vaccination. The TCR originated in a young man who received the YFV17D yellow fever vaccine. The rearrangement joins TRBV6-5 to TRBJ2-5; TRBD2 aligns across 9 bases. The CDR3 nucleotides are TGTGCCACCACGACAGGACTAGCGAGGAGCAAAACCCAGTACTTC. This encodes CATTTGLARSKTQYF.